The clone carrying this TCR beta chain was seen a single time. V shed 0 bases and J 6 bases; nucleotides not matched to a gene: 11. This CDR3 contains 17 residues. Germline lookup yields CDR1 MNHEY and CDR2 SVGEGT. Then a second PCR, running roughly 7 to 11 cycles, was carried out with a sample-barcoded 5' primer and a J-beta primer mix. TCRdb used MiXCR to reprocess the 5' RACE reads, holding one entry per CDR3 protein. The data hold some 1.1 million distinct CDR3 sequences, with more than 30% observed a single time. The entry originates in a study of blood T cells in healthy people across ages. Specimen: blood. The source is a man between 18 and 35 years old in good health. V is TRBV6-2 or TRBV6-3 and J is TRBJ1-5; 7 nucleotides agree with TRBD1. The CDR3 sequence is CASSYSRDRAMFQPQHF. CDR3 sequence (DNA): TGTGCCAGCAGTTACTCGCGAGACAGGGCTATGTTTCAGCCCCAGCATTTT.